This entry concerns a single T cell receptor (beta chain). The sample is drawn from a study of blood T cell repertoires in COVID-19. The overall study: The study drew acute and convalescent COVID-19 samples from the United States, Italy and Spain. T cells, B-cell-depleted T cells, or PBMCs supplied cDNA or gDNA.

Per the study methods: Cell counts per sample came from amplifying reference gene primers. Profiled with immunoSEQ multiplex PCR; TCRdb holds only in-frame clones, not every one. V and J calls and clone size come straight from that table; D and trimming were deduced from the DNA. The sample lists 300,000 to 400,000 clones; around 87% were seen once. The V segment lost 7 bases and the J segment 1 base; nucleotides outside the gene matches: 12. In germline, CDR1 is SQVTM, CDR2 ANQGSEA. CDR3 length: 15 amino acids. The genes are TRBV29-1 and TRBJ1-1, with 7 bases lining up with TRBD1. The clonotype comes from a woman aged 50 to 65 who had recovered from COVID-19. The sample comprised peripheral blood. DNA for the CDR3: TGCAGCGCCGAAGGGGGCAGAACGACGAACACTGAAGCTTTCTTT. It translates to CSAEGGRTTNTEAFF.